Listed here are 6 T cell receptor beta chains from one sample, sequenced in a study of T cell responses to AZD1222 COVID-19 vaccine. Here immunoSEQ multiplex PCR was the method, and the copy in TCRdb shows in-frame clones only, minus some. The sample records fewer than 200,000 clones, around 92% being singletons. Sequenced material: peripheral blood, taken on day 0 of AZD1222 vaccination. Every receptor here comes from an adult in good health.

J is TRBJ2-2 and V is TRBV28; D remains ambiguous. The V gene's germline CDR1 is MDHEN and CDR2 SYDVKM. This CDR3 contains 14 residues. V was shortened by 5 bases and J by 1 base, with 8 bases between the two germline ends. The CDR3 spells CASSGDLNTGELFF. The CDR3 DNA is TGTGCCAGCAGTGGTGACTTGAACACCGGGGAGCTGTTTTTT.

In its sample, this clone was seen once. The CDR3 DNA is TGTGCCAGCTCCCCGGGGGCCGGGGATTATGGCTACACCTTC. This encodes CASSPGAGDYGYTF. The chain carries TRBV18 and TRBJ1-2, with a possible D match to TRBD1 (6 bases). The V gene's germline CDR1 is KGHSH and CDR2 LQKENI. V lost 6 bases, J lost 5 bases, and 16 bases lay in between. CDR3 size: 14 residues.

The V gene is TRBV28, the J gene TRBJ1-2, with D maybe TRBD1 (5 bases). Deletions cut 5 bases from V and 8 bases from J, with 18 bases between. CDR1 is MDHEN and CDR2 is SYDVKM in the germline V gene. The CDR3 loop spans 14 amino acids. The CDR3: CASSRRDLLGGYTF. In nucleotides, the CDR3 is TGTGCCAGCAGTCGCAGGGACCTCTTAGGGGGCTACACCTTC.

This clone is a singleton in its sample. The rearrangement joins TRBV24-1 to TRBJ1-1; no clear D gene. From germline, CDR1 is KGHDR and CDR2 SFDVKD. This CDR3 region has 12 residues. V was cut by 4 bases and J by 10 bases, with 12 bases left in between. The CDR3 loop is CATSDNRGRAFF. CDR3 nucleotides: TGTGCCACCAGTGACAACCGAGGGCGAGCTTTCTTT.

The chain has TRBV28 and TRBJ1-1; TRBD1 is a possible D gene (6 bases). The CDR3 is 17 amino acids. Germline assignment: CDR1 MDHEN and CDR2 SYDVKM. Trimming took off 6 bases at V and 1 base at J, with 21 bases between the two ends. The CDR3 DNA reads TGTGCCAGCAGCCGTATCGTTTCAGGGGTGTCGAACACTGAAGCTTTCTTT. Translating it yields CASSRIVSGVSNTEAFF.

The chain is built from TRBV10-2 and TRBJ1-4; TRBD1 agrees at 8 bases. Per the germline V gene, CDR1 is WSHSY and CDR2 is SAAADI. V shed 5 bases and J 7 bases; nucleotides not matched to a gene: 12. The CDR3 extends over 16 amino acids. The CDR3 sequence is CASSPSGVQGAEKLFF. DNA of the CDR3: TGCGCCAGCAGTCCCTCGGGGGTGCAGGGGGCTGAAAAACTGTTTTTT.